This section outlines one T cell receptor (beta chain) sequence together with its context. The CDR3 length is 15 residues. V shed 2 bases, J shed 2 bases, and the junction held 3 bases outside the gene matches. From germline, CDR1 is KGHSH and CDR2 LQKENI. These data are taken from a study of CD8 T cells in Susac syndrome. Roughly 0.45 to 1 ug RNA was reverse transcribed with random hexamers. TCRdb reprocessed the immunoSEQ multiplex PCR reads via MiXCR and lists one record per CDR3 protein. The table includes about 210,000 distinct CDR3 sequences, nearly 97% detected once. TEMRA cells were enriched by FACS, while CD8+ and CD4+ T cells were obtained through a negative isolation that was performed magnetically.

V and J are TRBV18 and TRBJ2-1, with 7 bases aligning to TRBD2. The sequencing sample was made of CD4+ T cells from PBMCs. This receptor was taken from a human donor with multiple sclerosis. The CDR3: CASSPAAGAYNEQFF. DNA for the CDR3: TGTGCCAGCTCACCAGCTGCGGGAGCCTACAATGAGCAGTTCTTC.